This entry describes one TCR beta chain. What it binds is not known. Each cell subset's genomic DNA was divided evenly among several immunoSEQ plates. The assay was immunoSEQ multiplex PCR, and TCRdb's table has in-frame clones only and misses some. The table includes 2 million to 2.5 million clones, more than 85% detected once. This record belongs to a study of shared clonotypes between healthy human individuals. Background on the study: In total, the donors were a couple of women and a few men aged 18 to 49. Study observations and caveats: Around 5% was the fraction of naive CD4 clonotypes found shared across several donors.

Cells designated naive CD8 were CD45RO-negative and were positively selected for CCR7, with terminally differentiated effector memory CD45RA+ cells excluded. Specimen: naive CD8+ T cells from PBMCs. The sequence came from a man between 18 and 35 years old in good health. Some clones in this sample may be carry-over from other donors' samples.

For the CDR3, the DNA is TGTGCCAGCAGCCCGGGGGGGACCTCCTACGAGCAGTACTTC. Translating it yields CASSPGGTSYEQYF. The V call is TRBV7-9, the J call TRBJ2-7, with 8 nucleotides matching TRBD2. Germline-derived CDR1 and CDR2 are SEHNR and FQNEAQ (reference sequence). The junction had 3 bases not matched to a gene; V was cut back by 5 bases and J by 0 bases. This CDR3 contains 14 residues.